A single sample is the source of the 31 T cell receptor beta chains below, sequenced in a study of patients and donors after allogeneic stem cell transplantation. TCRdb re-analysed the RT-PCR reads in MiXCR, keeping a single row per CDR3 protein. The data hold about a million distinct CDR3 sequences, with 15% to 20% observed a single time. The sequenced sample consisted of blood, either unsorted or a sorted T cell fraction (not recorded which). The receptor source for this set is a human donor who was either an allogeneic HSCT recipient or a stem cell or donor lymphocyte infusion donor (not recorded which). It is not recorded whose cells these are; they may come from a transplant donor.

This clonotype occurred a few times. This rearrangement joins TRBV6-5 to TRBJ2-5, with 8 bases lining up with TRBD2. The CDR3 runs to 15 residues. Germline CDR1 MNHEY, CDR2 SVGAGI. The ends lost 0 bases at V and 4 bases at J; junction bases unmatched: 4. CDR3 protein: CASSYSGRAAETQYF. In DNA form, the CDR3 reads TGTGCCAGCAGTTACTCCGGGAGGGCCGCAGAGACCCAGTACTTC.

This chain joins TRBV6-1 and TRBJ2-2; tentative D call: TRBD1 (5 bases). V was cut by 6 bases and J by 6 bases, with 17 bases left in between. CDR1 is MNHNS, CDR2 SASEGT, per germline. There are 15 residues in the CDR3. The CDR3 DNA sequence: TGTGCCAGCAGGCCCTGGGGCGCAGCACCCGGGGAGCTGTTTTTT. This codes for CASRPWGAAPGELFF.

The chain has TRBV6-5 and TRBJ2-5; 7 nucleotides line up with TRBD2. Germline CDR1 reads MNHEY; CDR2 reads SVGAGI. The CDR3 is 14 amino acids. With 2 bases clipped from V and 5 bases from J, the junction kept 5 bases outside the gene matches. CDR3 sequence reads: CASSYPPGGETQYF. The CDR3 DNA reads TGTGCCAGCAGTTACCCACCGGGGGGTGAGACCCAGTACTTC.

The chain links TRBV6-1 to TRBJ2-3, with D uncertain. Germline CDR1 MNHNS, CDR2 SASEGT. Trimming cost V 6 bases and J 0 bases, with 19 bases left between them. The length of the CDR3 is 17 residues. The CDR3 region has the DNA TGTGCCAGCAGCGCCCTAGTAGCAGCCTCTAGCACAGATACGCAGTATTTT. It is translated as CASSALVAASSTDTQYF.

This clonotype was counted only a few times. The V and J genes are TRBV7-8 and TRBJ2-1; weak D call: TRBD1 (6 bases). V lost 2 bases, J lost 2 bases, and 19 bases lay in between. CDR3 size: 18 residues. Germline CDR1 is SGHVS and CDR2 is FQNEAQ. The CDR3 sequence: CASSLSQGISGTYNEQFF. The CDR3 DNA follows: TGTGCCAGCAGCTTAAGTCAGGGGATCAGTGGCACCTACAATGAGCAGTTCTTC.

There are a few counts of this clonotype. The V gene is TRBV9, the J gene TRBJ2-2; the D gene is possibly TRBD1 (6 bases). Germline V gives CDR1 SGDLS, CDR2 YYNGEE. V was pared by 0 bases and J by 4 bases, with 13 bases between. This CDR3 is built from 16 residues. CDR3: CASSVGSSRGTGELFF. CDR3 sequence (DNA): TGTGCCAGCAGCGTAGGAAGTAGCAGGGGCACCGGGGAGCTGTTTTTT.

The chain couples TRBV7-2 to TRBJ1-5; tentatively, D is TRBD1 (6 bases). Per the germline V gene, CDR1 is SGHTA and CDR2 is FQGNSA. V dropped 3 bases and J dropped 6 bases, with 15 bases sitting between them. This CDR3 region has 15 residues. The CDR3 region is CASSLMSGDRQPQHF. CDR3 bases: TGTGCCAGCAGCTTGATGTCAGGGGATCGTCAGCCCCAGCATTTT.

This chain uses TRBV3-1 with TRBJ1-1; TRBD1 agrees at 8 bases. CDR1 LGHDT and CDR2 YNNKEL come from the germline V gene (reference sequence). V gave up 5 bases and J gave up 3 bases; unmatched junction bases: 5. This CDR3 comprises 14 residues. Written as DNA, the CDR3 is TGTGCCAGCAGCTCACGGACAGGGTACACTGAAGCTTTCTTT. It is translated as CASSSRTGYTEAFF.

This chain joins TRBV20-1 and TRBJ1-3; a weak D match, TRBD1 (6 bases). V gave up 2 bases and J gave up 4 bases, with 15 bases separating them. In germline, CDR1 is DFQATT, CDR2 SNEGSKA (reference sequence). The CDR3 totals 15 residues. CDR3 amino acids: CSARRPGTSGNTIYF. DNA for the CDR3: TGCAGTGCTAGACGACCCGGGACATCAGGAAACACCATATATTTT.

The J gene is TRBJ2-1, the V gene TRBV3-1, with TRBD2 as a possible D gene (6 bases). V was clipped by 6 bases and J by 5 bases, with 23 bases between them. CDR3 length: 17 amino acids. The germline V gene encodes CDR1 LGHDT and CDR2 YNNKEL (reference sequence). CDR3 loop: CASSRGWREIVDNEQFF. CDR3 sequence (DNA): TGTGCCAGCAGTCGTGGGTGGAGGGAAATTGTAGACAATGAGCAGTTCTTC.

The CDR3 region is CAIGTPDTDTQYF. The CDR3 DNA sequence: TGTGCCATCGGGACTCCCGACACAGATACGCAGTATTTT. The gene calls are TRBV6-1 and TRBJ2-3, with D perhaps matching TRBD2 (6 bases). Germline V gene data show CDR1 as MNHNS and CDR2 as SASEGT. V was trimmed by 10 bases and J by 2 bases, leaving 13 bases between them. CDR3 length: 13 amino acids.

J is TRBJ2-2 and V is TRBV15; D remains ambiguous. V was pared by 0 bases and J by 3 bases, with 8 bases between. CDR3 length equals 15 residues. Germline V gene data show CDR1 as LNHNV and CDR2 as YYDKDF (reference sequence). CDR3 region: CATSRDTSYTGELFF. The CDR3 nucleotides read TGTGCCACCAGCAGAGATACGAGTTACACCGGGGAGCTGTTTTTT.

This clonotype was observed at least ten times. The CDR3 DNA reads TGCAGTGCTAGAGATGAAGGGCAGGGAGGGACTGAAGCTTTCTTT. Its translation is CSARDEGQGGTEAFF. The chain carries TRBV20-1 and TRBJ1-1; possible D gene TRBD1, 5 bases. The germline V and J ends were trimmed by 0 bases and 5 bases, with 16 bases remaining between them. Germline V CDR1 and CDR2: DFQATT, SNEGSKA (reference sequence). The CDR3 length is 15 residues.

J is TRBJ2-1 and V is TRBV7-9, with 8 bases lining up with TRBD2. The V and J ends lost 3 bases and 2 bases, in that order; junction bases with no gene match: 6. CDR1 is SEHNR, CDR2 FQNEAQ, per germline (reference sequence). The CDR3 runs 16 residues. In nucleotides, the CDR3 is TGTGCCAGCAGCTTTTGGGGTAGCGGGGCCTACAATGAGCAGTTCTTC. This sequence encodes CASSFWGSGAYNEQFF.

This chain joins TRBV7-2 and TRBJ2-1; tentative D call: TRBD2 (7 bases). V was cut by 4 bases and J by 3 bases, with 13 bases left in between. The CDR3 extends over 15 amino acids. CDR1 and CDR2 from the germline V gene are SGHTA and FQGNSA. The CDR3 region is CASSYEGGGYNEQFF. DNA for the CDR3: TGTGCCAGCAGCTATGAGGGGGGGGGCTACAATGAGCAGTTCTTC.

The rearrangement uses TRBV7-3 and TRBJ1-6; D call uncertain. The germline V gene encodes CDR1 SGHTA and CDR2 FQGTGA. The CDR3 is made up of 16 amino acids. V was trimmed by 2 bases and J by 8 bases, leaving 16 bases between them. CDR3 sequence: CASSLSSGRKDSPLHF. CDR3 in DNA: TGTGCCAGCAGCTTATCATCCGGACGAAAGGATTCACCCCTCCACTTT.

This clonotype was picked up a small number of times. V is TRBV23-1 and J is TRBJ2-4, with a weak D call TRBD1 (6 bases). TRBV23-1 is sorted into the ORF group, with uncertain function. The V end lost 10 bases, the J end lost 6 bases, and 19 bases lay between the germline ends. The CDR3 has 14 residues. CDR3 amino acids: CATLAVRGGNIQYF. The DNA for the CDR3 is TGCGCCACCCTTGCCGTCCGAGGGGGAAACATTCAGTACTTC.

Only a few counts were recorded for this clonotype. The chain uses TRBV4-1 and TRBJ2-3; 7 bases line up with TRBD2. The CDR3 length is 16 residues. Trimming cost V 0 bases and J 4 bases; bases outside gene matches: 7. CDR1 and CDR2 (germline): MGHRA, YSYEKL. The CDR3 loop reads CASSQDPGGSPDTQYF. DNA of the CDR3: TGCGCCAGCAGCCAAGATCCGGGGGGATCGCCAGATACGCAGTATTTT.

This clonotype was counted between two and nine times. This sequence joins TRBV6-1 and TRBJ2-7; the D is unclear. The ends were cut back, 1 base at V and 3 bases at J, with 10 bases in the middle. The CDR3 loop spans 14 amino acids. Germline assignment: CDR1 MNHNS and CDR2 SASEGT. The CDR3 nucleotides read TGTGCCAGCAGTGAAGGGCTAGGGATCTACGAGCAGTACTTC. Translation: CASSEGLGIYEQYF.

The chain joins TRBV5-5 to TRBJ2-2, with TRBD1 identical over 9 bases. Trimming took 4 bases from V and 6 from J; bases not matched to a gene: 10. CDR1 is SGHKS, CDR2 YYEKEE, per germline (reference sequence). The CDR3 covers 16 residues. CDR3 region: CASSAGTGKVSGELFF. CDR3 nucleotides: TGTGCCAGCAGCGCTGGGACAGGGAAGGTATCCGGGGAGCTGTTTTTT.

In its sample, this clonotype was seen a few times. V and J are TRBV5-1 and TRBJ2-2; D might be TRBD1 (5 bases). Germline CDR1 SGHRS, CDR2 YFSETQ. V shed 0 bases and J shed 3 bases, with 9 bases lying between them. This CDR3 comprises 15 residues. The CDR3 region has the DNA TGCGCCAGCAGCTTGGTTCCCAGGGACACCGGGGAGCTGTTTTTT. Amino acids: CASSLVPRDTGELFF. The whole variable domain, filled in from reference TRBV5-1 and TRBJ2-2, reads KAGVTQTPRYLIKTRGQQVTLSCSPISGHRSVSWYQQTPGQGLQFLFEYFSETQRNKGNFPGRFSGRQFSNSRSEMNVSTLELGDSALYLCASSLVPRDTGELFFGEGSRLTVL.

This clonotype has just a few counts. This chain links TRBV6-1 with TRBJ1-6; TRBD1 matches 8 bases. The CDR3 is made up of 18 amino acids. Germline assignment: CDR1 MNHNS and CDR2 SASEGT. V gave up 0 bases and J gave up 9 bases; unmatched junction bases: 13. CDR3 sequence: CASSEARGGTGSSSPLHF. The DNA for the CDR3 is TGTGCCAGCAGTGAAGCCAGGGGGGGGACAGGATCGTCTTCACCCCTCCACTTT.

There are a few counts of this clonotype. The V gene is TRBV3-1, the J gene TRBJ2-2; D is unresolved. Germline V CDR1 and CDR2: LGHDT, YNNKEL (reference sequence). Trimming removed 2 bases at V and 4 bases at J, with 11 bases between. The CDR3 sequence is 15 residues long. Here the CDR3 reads CASSQLVGGTGELFF. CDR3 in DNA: TGTGCCAGCAGCCAACTGGTCGGTGGCACCGGGGAGCTGTTTTTT.

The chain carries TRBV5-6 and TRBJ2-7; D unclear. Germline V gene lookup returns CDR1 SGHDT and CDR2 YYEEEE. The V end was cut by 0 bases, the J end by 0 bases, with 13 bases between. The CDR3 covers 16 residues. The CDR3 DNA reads TGTGCCAGCAGCTTGGCCGTAGAGAGAGCCTCCTACGAGCAGTACTTC. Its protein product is CASSLAVERASYEQYF. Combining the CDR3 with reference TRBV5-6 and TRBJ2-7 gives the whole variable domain DAGVTQSPTHLIKTRGQQVTLRCSPKSGHDTVSWYQQALGQGPQFIFQYYEEEERQRGNFPDRFSGHQFPNYSSELNVNALLLGDSALYLCASSLAVERASYEQYFGPGTRLTVT.

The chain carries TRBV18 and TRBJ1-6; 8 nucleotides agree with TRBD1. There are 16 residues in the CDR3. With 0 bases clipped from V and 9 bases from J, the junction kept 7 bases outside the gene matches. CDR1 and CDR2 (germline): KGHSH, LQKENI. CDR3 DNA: TGTGCCAGCTCACCACCTGGACAGGGAAGATCTTCACCCCTCCACTTT. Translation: CASSPPGQGRSSPLHF.

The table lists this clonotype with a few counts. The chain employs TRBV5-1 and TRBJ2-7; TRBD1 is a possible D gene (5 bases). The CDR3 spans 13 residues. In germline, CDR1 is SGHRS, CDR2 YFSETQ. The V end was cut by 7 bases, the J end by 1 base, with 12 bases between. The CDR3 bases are TGCGCCAGCGCTATACAGGAATCCTACGAGCAGTACTTC. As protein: CASAIQESYEQYF.

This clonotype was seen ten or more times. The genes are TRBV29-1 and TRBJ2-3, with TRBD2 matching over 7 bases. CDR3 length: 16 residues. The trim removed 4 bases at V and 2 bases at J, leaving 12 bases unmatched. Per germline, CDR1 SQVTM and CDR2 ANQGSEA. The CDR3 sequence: CSVGGPAGFYTDTQYF. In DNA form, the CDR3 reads TGCAGCGTTGGAGGACCAGCGGGGTTTTACACAGATACGCAGTATTTT.

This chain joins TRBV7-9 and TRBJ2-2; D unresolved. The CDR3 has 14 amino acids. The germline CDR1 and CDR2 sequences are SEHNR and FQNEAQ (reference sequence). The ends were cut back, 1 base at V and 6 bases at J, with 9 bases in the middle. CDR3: CASSLDLSAGELFF. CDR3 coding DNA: TGTGCCAGCAGCTTAGATTTGAGTGCCGGGGAGCTGTTTTTT. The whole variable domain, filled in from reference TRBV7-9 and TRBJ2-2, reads DTGVSQNPRHKITKRGQNVTFRCDPISEHNRLYWYRQTLGQGPEFLTYFQNEAQLEKSRLLSDRFSAERPKGSFSTLEIQRTEQGDSAMYLCASSLDLSAGELFFGEGSRLTVL.

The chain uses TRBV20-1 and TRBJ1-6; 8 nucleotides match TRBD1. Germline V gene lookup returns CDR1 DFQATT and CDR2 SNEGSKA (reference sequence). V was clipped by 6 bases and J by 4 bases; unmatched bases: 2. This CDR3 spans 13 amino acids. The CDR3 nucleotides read TGCAGTGCCACAGGGGGATATAATTCACCCCTCCACTTT. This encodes CSATGGYNSPLHF.

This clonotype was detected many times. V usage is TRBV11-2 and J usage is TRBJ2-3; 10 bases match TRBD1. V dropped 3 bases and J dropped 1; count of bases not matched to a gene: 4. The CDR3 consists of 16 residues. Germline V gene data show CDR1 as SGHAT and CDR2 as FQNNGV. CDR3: CASSLAGQGGTDTQYF. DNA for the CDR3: TGTGCCAGCAGCTTGGCTGGACAGGGGGGCACAGATACGCAGTATTTT.

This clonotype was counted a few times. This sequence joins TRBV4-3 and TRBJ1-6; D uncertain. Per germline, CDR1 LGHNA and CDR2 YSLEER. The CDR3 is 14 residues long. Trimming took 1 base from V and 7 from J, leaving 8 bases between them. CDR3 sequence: CASSQAGRNSPLHF. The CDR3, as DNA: TGCGCCAGCAGCCAAGCGGGTAGGAATTCACCCCTCCACTTT.